This T cell receptor beta chain was identified in a study of monozygotic twins with cystic fibrosis. Looking at the study overall: Around 3 micrograms of fragmented DNA underwent about 15 PCR cycles for library preparation.

Concerning this clone itself: What it recognizes is unknown.

TCRdb keeps only in-frame clones here, not all; method: immunoSEQ multiplex PCR. The sample holds about 7,500 clones, approximately 93% seen once. Study results and caveats: Nucleotide-identical clonotype sharing was significantly higher within monozygotic CF twin pairs than between unrelated CF individuals. Co-twins had the most similar V usage for 13 of 16 pairs, J for 8. Clonality was generally low (median around 0.01), higher in the most severe patients.

Per the germline V gene, CDR1 is SEHNR and CDR2 is FQNEAQ (reference sequence). Between the trimmed V and J ends, which lost 4 bases and 4 bases, there was a span of 17 bases. CDR3 size: 15 residues. The chain links TRBV7-9 to TRBJ2-7; the D is unclear. The receptor was isolated from a boy aged 2 to 9 with cystic fibrosis. Sequenced material: blood. CDR3 in amino acids: CASSYPPHEKYEQYF. CDR3 coding DNA: TGTGCCAGCAGCTATCCCCCGCATGAAAAGTACGAGCAGTACTTC.